This record covers a single TCR beta chain. Data came from immunoSEQ multiplex PCR; TCRdb stores just in-frame clones and leaves some out. The table shows some 200,000 clones, with 80% occurring only once. Assignments of participants to cohorts depended upon their own reported clinical history. The data originate from a study of blood T cell repertoires in COVID-19. Study overall: Acute-phase and convalescent COVID-19 samples originated in the United States, Italy and Spain. PBMCs, B-cell-depleted T cells, or T cells provided the cDNA or gDNA that made up the material.

The sample taken for sequencing was PBMCs or T cells enriched from blood (not recorded which). The TCR was taken from a woman aged 40 to 55 with acute COVID-19.

CDR3 DNA: TGTGCCACCAGTTCAGGCTCCTACAATGAGCAGTTCTTC. It specifies CATSSGSYNEQFF. The V gene is TRBV24-1, the J gene TRBJ2-1; D gene ambiguous. CDR3 size: 13 residues. Germline values: CDR1 KGHDR, CDR2 SFDVKD. Trimming took 6 bases from V and 0 from J, leaving 5 bases between them.